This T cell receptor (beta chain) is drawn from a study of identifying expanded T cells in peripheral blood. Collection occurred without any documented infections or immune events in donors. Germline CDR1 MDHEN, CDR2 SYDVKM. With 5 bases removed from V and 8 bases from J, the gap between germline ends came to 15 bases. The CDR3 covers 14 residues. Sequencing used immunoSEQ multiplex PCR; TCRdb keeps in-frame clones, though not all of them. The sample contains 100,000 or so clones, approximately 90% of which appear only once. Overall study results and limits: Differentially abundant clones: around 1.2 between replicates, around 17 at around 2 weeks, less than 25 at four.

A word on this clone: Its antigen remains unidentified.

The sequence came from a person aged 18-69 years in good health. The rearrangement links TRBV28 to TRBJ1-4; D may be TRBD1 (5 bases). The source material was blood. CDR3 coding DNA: TGTGCCAGCAGTCTTCCGGGACCCCCGGAAAAACTGTTTTTT. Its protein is CASSLPGPPEKLFF.